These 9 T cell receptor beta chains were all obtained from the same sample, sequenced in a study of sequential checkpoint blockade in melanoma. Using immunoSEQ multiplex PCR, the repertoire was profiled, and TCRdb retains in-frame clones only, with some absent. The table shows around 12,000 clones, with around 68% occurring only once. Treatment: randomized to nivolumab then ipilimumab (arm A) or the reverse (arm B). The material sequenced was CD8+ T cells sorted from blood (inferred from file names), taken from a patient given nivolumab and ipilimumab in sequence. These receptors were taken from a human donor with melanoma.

In DNA, the CDR3 is TGTGCCAGCAGTGCGGATATCTACGGGACTCCCAACGAACGAGGCTACACCTTC. Protein: CASSADIYGTPNERGYTF. J is TRBJ1-2 and V is TRBV6-1; D may be TRBD1 (5 bases). The CDR3 length is 18 residues. From germline, CDR1 is MNHNS and CDR2 SASEGT. The V end was cut by 4 bases, the J end by 8 bases, with 29 bases between.

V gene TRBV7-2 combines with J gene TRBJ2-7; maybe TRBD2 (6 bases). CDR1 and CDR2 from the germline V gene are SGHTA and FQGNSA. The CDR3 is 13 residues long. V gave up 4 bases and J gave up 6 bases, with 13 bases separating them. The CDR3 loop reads CASSWATGVEQYV. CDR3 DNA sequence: TGTGCCAGCAGCTGGGCCACGGGGGTCGAGCAGTACGTC.

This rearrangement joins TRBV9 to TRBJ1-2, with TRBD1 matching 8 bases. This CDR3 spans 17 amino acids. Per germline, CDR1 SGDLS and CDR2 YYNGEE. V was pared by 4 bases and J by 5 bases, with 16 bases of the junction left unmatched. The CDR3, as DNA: TGTGCCAGCAGCCCAAATAGGGCAGGGGGCGGATGGTATGGCTACACCTTC. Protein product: CASSPNRAGGGWYGYTF. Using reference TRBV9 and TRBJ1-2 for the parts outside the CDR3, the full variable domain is DSGVTQTPKHLITATGQRVTLRCSPRSGDLSVYWYQQSLDQGLQFLIQYYNGEERAKGNILERFSAQQFPDLHSELNLSSLELGDSALYFCASSPNRAGGGWYGYTFGSGTRLTVV.

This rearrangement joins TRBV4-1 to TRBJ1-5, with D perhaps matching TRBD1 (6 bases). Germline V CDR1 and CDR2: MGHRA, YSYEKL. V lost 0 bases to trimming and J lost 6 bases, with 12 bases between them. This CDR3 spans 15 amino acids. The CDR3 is CASSQDLVGAQPQHF. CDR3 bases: TGCGCCAGCAGCCAAGACCTAGTGGGGGCTCAGCCCCAGCATTTT.

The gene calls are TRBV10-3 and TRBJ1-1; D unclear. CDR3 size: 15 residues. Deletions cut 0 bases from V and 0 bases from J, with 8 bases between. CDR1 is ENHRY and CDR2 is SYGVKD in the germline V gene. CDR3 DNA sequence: TGTGCCATCAGTGAGTCCGGGGAATTGAACACTGAAGCTTTCTTT. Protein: CAISESGELNTEAFF.

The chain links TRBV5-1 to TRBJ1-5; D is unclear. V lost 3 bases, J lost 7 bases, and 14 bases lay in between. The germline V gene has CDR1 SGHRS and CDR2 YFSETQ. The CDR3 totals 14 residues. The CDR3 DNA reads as TGCGCCAGCAGCTACGGAGGCCAAGGGCAGCCCCAGCATTTT. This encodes CASSYGGQGQPQHF.

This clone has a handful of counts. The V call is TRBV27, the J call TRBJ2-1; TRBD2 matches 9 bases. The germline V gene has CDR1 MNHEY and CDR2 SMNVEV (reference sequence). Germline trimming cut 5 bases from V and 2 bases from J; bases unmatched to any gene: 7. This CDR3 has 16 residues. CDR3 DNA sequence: TGTGCCAGCAGTGCCTTCCTAGCGGGGCCCTACAATGAGCAGTTCTTC. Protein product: CASSAFLAGPYNEQFF.

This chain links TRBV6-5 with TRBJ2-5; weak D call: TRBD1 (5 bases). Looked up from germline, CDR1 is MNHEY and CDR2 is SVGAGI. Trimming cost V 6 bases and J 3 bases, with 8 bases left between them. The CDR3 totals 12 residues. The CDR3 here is CASSPREETQYF. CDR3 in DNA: TGTGCCAGCAGCCCCAGGGAAGAGACCCAGTACTTC.

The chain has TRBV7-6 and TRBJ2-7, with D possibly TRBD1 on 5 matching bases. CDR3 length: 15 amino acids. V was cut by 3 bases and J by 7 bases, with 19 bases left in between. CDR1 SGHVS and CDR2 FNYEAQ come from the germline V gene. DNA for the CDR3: TGTGCCAGCAGCTTGGATACACAGGCTCTTAGGGAGCAGTACTTC. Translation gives CASSLDTQALREQYF.